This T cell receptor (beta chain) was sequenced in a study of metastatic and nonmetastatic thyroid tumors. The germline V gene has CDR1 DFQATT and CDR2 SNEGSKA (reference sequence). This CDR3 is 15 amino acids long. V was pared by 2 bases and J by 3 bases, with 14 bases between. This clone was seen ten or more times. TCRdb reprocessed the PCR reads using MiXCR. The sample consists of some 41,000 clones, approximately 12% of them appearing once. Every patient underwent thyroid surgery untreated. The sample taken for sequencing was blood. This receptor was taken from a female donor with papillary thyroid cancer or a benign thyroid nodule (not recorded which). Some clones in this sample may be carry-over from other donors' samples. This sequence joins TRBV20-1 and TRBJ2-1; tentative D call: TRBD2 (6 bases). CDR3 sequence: CSARSAGRHYNEQFF. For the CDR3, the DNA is TGCAGTGCTAGATCCGCGGGGCGCCACTACAATGAGCAGTTCTTC.